This T cell receptor beta chain was profiled in a study of T cells in Graves' hyperthyroidism and ophthalmopathy. Study outcomes and limitations: A model of 13 V-J pairs discriminated ophthalmopathy from stable hyperthyroidism. Within blood appeared most thyroid clonotypes that had expanded above 0.001.

The CDR3 totals 13 residues. The V gene lost 0 bases and the J gene lost 4 bases, with 9 bases spanning the gap. CDR1 and CDR2 from the germline V gene are DFQATT and SNEGSKA (reference sequence). This clonotype was found once. What it recognizes is unknown. There were TCR beta CDR3 regions amplified from RNA transcripts. A first-round RT-PCR of the TCR CDR3 used the HTBI primer set. Using its own MiXCR run on the multiplex PCR reads, TCRdb lists one record per CDR3 protein. The sample contains about 640,000 distinct CDR3 sequences, over 40% of which appear only once. Any patient presenting with uncontrolled infection, other autoimmune disease, pregnancy or lactation was left out. On the basis of clinical symptoms, serum thyroxine and TRAb, thyroid ultrasound and orbital computed tomography, diagnoses were made.

The clonotype comes from an adult man with Graves' disease, either hyperthyroidism or ophthalmopathy (not recorded which). Sequences were obtained from peripheral blood or thyroid tissue (not recorded which). V gene TRBV20-1 combines with J gene TRBJ2-5; D uncertain. The CDR3 sequence is CSAREYRGETQYF. CDR3 DNA: TGCAGTGCTAGAGAATATCGAGGAGAGACCCAGTACTTC.